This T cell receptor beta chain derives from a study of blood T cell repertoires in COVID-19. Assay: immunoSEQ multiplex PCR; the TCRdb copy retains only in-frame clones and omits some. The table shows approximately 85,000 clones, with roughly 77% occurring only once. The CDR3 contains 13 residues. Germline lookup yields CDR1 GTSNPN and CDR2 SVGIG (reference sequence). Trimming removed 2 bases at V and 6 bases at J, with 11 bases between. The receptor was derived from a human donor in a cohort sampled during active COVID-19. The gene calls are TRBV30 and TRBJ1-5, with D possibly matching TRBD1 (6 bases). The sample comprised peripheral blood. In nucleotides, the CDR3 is TGTGCCTGGAGTTCGGGGGGCAGTCAGCCCCAGCATTTT. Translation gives CAWSSGGSQPQHF.